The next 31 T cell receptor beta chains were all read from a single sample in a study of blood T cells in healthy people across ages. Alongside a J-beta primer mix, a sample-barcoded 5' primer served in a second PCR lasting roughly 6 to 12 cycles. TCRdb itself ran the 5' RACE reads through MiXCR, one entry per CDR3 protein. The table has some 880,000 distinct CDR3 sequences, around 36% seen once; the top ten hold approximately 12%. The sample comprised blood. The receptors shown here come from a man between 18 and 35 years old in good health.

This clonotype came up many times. CDR3 nucleotide sequence: TGTGCCAGCAGCCGGAACACCGGGGAGCTGTTTTTT. Protein sequence: CASSRNTGELFF. This chain connects TRBV3-1 to TRBJ2-2; D is undetermined. Germline CDR1 LGHDT, CDR2 YNNKEL (reference sequence). The CDR3 spans 12 residues. Trimming pared 4 bases from V and 1 base from J, leaving 1 base between.

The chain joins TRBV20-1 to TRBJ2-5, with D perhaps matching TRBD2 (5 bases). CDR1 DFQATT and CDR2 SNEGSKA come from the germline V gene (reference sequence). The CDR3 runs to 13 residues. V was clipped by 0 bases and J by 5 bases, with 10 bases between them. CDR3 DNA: TGCAGTGCTAGAGAAGGGAGTAGGGAGACCCAGTACTTC. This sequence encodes CSAREGSRETQYF.

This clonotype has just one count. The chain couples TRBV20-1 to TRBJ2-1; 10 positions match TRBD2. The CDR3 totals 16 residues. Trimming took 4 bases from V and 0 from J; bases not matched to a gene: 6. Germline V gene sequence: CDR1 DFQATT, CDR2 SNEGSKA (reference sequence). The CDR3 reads CSAIQRGGNSYNEQFF. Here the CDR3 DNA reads TGCAGTGCTATTCAGCGGGGGGGCAACTCCTACAATGAGCAGTTCTTC.

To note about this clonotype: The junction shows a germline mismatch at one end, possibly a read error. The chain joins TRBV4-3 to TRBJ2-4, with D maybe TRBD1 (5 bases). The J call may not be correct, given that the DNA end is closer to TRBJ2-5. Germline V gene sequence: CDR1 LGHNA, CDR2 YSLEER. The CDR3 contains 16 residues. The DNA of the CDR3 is TGCGCCGGCAGCCAAGATCTGGGGCTTTCTGGGGAGACCCAGTACTTC. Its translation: CAGSQDLGLSGETQYF.

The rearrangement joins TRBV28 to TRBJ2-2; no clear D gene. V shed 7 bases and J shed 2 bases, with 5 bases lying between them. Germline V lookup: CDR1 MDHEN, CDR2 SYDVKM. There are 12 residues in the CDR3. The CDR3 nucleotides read TGTGCCAGCAACCTAAACACCGGGGAGCTGTTTTTT. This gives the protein CASNLNTGELFF.

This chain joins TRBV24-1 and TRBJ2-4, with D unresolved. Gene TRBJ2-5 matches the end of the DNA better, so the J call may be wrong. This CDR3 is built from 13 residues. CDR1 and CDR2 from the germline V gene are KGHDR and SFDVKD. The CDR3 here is CATSDVGKETQYF. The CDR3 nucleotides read TGTGCCACCAGTGATGTGGGAAAAGAGACCCAGTACTTC.

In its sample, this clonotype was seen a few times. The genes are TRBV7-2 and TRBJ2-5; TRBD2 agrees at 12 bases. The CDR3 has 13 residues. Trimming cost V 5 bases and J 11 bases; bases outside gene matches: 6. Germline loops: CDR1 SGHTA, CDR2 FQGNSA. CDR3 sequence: CASSKGLAGEQYF. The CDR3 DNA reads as TGTGCCAGCAGCAAGGGACTAGCGGGTGAGCAGTACTTC.

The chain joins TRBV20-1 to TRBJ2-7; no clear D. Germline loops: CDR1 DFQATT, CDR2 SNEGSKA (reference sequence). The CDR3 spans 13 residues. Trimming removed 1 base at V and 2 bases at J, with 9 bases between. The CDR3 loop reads CSARVSRTYEQYF. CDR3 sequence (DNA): TGCAGTGCTAGAGTATCCAGGACCTACGAGCAGTACTTC.

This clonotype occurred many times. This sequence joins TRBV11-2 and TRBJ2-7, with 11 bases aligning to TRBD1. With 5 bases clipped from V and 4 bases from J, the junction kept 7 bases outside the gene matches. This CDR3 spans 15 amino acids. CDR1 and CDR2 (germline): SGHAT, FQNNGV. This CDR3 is CASSVPGTGGYEQYF. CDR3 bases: TGTGCCAGCAGCGTTCCCGGGACAGGGGGATACGAGCAGTACTTC.

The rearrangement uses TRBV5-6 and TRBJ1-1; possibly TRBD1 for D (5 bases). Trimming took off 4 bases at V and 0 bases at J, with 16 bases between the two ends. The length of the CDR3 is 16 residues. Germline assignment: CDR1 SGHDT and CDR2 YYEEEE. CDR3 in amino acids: CASSLPGGSLNTEAFF. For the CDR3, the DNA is TGTGCCAGCAGCCTACCGGGGGGGAGCTTGAACACTGAAGCTTTCTTT.

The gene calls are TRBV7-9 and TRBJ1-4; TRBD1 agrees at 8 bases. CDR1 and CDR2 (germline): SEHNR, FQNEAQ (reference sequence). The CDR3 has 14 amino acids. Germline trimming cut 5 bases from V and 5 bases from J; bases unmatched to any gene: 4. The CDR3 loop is CASSARTGNEKLFF. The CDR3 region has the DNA TGTGCCAGCAGCGCACGGACAGGGAATGAAAAACTGTTTTTT.

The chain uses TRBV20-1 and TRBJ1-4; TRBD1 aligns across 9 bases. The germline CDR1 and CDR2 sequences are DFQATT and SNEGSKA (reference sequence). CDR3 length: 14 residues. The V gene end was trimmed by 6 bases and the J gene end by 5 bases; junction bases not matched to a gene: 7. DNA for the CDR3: TGCAGTGCGGGGGACAGGGATAAGAATGAAAAACTGTTTTTT. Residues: CSAGDRDKNEKLFF.

The DNA of the CDR3 is TGTGCCAGCAGTGGGGGGGACCTCCAAGAGACCCAGTACTTC. Residues: CASSGGDLQETQYF. This rearrangement joins TRBV2 to TRBJ2-5; tentative D call: TRBD2 (6 bases). Germline CDR1 is SNHLY and CDR2 is FYNNEI. This CDR3 region has 14 residues. The V end was cut by 4 bases, the J end by 1 base, with 10 bases between.

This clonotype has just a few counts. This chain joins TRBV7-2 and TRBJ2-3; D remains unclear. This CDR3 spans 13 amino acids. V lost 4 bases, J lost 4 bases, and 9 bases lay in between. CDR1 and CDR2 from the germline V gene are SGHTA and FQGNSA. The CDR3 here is CASSYTRSDTQYF. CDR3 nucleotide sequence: TGTGCCAGCAGCTATACCCGTTCAGATACGCAGTATTTT.

The CDR3 DNA reads TGTGCCAGCACCGGACCCCAGCGGGCGGGCACTGAAGCTTTCTTT. This gives the protein CASTGPQRAGTEAFF. The chain combines TRBV2 with TRBJ1-1; D is undetermined. The CDR3 runs to 15 residues. Trimming cost V 7 bases and J 4 bases, with 19 bases left between them. CDR1 SNHLY and CDR2 FYNNEI come from the germline V gene.

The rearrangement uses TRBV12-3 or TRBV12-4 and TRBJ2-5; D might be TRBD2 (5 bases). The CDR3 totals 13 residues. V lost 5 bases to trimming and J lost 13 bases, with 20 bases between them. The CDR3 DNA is TGTGCCAGCAGTGCCCGGTCGGTTGGGGAGCGGTACTTC. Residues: CASSARSVGERYF.

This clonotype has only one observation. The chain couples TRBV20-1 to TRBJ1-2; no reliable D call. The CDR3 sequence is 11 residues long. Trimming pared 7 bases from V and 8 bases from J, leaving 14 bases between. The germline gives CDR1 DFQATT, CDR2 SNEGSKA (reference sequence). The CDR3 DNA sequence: TGCAGTGGCAGACAACTCAAGGGCTACACCTTC. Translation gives CSGRQLKGYTF.

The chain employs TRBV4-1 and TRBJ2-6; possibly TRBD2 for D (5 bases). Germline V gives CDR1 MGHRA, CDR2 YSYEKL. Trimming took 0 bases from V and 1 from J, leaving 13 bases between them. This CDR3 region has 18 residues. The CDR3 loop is CASSQESAVPSGANVLTF. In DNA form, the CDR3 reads TGCGCCAGCAGCCAAGAATCAGCGGTCCCTTCTGGGGCCAACGTCCTGACTTTC.

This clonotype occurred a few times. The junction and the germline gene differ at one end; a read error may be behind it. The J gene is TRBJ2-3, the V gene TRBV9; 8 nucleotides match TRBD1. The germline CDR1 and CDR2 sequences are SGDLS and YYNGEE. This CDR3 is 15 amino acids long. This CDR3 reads CASSGGRGRPDTRYF. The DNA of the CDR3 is TGTGCCAGCAGCGGTGGCAGGGGGCGCCCAGATACGCGGTATTTT.

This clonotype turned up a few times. CDR3: CASSPRAHYYEQYF. The CDR3 bases are TGTGCCAGCAGTCCGCGGGCGCATTATTACGAGCAGTACTTC. The chain is built from TRBV27 and TRBJ2-5; weak D call: TRBD2 (5 bases). Judging by the DNA end, TRBJ2-7 fits better; the J call may be wrong. Germline CDR1 reads MNHEY; CDR2 reads SMNVEV (reference sequence). The CDR3 is made up of 14 amino acids.

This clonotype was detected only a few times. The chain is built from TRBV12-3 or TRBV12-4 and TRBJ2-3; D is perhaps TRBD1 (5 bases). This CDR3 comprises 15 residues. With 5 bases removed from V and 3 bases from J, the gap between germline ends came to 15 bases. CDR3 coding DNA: TGTGCCAGCAGTGGGGCCCTCGGATTTACAGATACGCAGTATTTT. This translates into CASSGALGFTDTQYF.

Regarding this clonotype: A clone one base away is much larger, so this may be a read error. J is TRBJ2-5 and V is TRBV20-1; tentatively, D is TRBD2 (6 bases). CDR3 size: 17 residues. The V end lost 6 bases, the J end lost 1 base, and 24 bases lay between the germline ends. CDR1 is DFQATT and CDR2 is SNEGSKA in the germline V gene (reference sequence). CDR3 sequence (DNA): TGCAGTGCAAGGGGCCCCTGGAAGGGACTGGTCCAAGAGACCCAGTACTTC. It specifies CSARGPWKGLVQETQYF.

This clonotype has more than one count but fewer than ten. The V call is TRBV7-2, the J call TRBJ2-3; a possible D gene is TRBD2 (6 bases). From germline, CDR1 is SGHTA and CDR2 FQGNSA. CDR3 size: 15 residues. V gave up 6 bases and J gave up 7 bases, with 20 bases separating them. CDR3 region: CASSFTDYGRNTQYF. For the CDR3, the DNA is TGTGCCAGCAGTTTCACGGACTATGGTAGAAATACGCAGTATTTT. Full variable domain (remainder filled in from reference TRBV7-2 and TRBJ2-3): GAGVSQSPSNKVTEKGKDVELRCDPISGHTALYWYRQSLGQGLEFLIYFQGNSAPDKSGLPSDRFSAERTGGSVSTLTIQRTQQEDSAVYLCASSFTDYGRNTQYFGPGTRLTVL.

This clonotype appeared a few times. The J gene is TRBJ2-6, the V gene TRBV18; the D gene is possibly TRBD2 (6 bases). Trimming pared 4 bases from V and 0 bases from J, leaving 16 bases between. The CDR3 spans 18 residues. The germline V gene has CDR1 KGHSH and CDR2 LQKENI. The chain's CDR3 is CASSRLGGIVSGANVLTF. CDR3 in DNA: TGTGCCAGCTCACGCCTTGGGGGGATCGTCTCTGGGGCCAACGTCCTGACTTTC.

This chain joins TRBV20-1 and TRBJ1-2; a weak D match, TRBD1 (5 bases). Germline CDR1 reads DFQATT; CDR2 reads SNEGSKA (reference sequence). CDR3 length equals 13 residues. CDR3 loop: CRGTDDRNYGYTF. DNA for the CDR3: TGCAGGGGGACCGACGACAGAAACTATGGCTACACCTTC.

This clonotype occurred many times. As DNA, the CDR3 is TGTGCCAGCAGCCAAGGGGTTGGCTATGGCTACACCTTC. This translates into CASSQGVGYGYTF. The rearrangement joins TRBV4-2 to TRBJ1-2; D call uncertain. V was pared by 1 base and J by 4 bases, with 7 bases between. This CDR3 comprises 13 residues. Germline V gene data show CDR1 as LGHNA and CDR2 as YNFKEQ.

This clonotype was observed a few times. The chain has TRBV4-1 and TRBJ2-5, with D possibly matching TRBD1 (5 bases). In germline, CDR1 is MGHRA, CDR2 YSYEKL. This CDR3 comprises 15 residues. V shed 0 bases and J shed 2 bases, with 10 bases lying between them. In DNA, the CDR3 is TGCGCCAGCAGCCAAGATCCGACAGTACAAGAGACCCAGTACTTC. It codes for CASSQDPTVQETQYF.

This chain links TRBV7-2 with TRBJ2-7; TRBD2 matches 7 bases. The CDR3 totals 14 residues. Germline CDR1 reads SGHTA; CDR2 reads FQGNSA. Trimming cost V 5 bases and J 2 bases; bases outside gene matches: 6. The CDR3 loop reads CASSLGRETYEQYF. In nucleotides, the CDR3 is TGTGCCAGCAGCCTAGGGCGGGAGACCTACGAGCAGTACTTC.

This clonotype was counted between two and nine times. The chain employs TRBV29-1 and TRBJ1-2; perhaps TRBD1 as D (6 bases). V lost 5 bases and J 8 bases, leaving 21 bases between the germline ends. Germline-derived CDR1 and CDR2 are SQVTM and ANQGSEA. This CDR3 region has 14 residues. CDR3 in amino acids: CSVMDERGTWGYTF. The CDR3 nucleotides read TGCAGCGTTATGGACGAAAGGGGGACGTGGGGCTACACCTTC.

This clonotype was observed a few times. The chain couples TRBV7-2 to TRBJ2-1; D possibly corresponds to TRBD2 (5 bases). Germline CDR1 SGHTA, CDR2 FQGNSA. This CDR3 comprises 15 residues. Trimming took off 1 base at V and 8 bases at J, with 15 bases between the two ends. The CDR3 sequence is CASSLVPGNRDEQFF. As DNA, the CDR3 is TGTGCCAGCAGCTTAGTTCCGGGGAATAGGGATGAGCAGTTCTTC.

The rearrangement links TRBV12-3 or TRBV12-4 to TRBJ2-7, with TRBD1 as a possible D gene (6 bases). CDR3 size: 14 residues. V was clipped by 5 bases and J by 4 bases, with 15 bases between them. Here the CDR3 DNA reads TGTGCCAGCAGTAGTACAGGGTCGAAATACGAGCAGTACTTC. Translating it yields CASSSTGSKYEQYF.